This T cell receptor beta chain came from a study of molecular identifiers for immune sequencing clone quantification. Findings and caveats of the study: Sizes of clones that are highly expanded could be underestimated (if identical TCR molecules share a barcode).

Turning to this clonotype: No antigen is known for it.

This CDR3 is built from 13 residues. The V end lost 3 bases, the J end lost 1 base, and 6 bases lay between the germline ends. CDR1 LNHDA and CDR2 SQIVND come from the germline V gene (reference sequence). Listed TCR primers, together with previously described methods, were used for the bulk TCR libraries. TCRdb fed the PCR reads into MiXCR, producing one record per CDR3 protein. The data show about 98,000 distinct CDR3 sequences, with 30% to 45% seen just once and 9.5% to 10% held by the top ten. This TCR was sampled from a human donor in good health. Some libraries in this study had Jurkat cell RNA spiked in. The genes are TRBV19 and TRBJ1-1; unclear D gene. Sequencing used naive CD8+ T cells from blood, with Jurkat cell RNA spiked in. Noted subset: FACS-sorted CD8+CD4-CCR7+CD45RA+ naive T cells. The DNA of the CDR3 is TGTGCCAGTAGTATCTTGGGGAACACTGAAGCTTTCTTT. It specifies CASSILGNTEAFF. The variable domain in full, completed from reference TRBV19 and TRBJ1-1, reads DGGITQSPKYLFRKEGQNVTLSCEQNLNHDAMYWYRQDPGQGLRLIYYSQIVNDFQKGDIAEGYSVSREKKESFPLTVTSAQKNPTAFYLCASSILGNTEAFFGQGTRLTVV.